This TCR beta chain derives from a study of shared clonotypes between healthy human individuals. Produced via immunoSEQ multiplex PCR; TCRdb's table is partial and in-frame only. The sample lists fewer than 550,000 clones, about 79% occurring once. All of the donors resided in Nashville, Tennessee, and each was a Caucasian adult. Trimming stripped 5 bases from V and 0 bases from J, with 10 bases between. This CDR3 has 14 amino acids. Per the germline V gene, CDR1 is MNHEY and CDR2 is SVGAGI. The V and J genes are TRBV6-5 and TRBJ1-1, with D maybe TRBD1 (6 bases). The sample was PBMCs. The clonotype was recovered from a woman aged 40 to 50 in good health. Some clones in this sample may be carry-over from other donors' samples. In DNA, the CDR3 is TGTGCCAGCAGTCGGGACAACGTGAACACTGAAGCTTTCTTT. Residues: CASSRDNVNTEAFF.